This T cell receptor beta chain was sequenced in a study of blood T cell repertoires in COVID-19. The J segment lost 4 bases and the V segment lost 8 bases, leaving 15 bases of the junction unmatched. The germline CDR1 and CDR2 sequences are SNHLY and FYNNEI. The CDR3 runs 16 residues. TCRdb keeps only in-frame clones here, not all; method: immunoSEQ multiplex PCR. Of more than 300,000 clones listed, about nine tenths are singletons. The sequenced sample was PBMCs or T cells enriched from blood (not recorded which). The origin of this receptor is a woman aged 25 to 39 who had recovered from COVID-19. V and J are TRBV2 and TRBJ2-5; 8 nucleotides agree with TRBD2. CDR3 coding DNA: TGTGCCAGCCTAGGACTAGCTTCTAGTTGGGGAGAGACCCAGTACTTC. The encoded protein is CASLGLASSWGETQYF.